One TCR beta chain is described in this entry. Sequenced by immunoSEQ multiplex PCR; TCRdb stores in-frame clones only, minus some. The sample holds about 25,000 clones; about 92% are singletons and the top ten take approximately 14%. The CDR3 totals 15 residues. In germline, CDR1 is LNHDA, CDR2 SQIVND (reference sequence). V was pared by 3 bases and J by 6 bases, with 12 bases between. These data originate in a study of T cells in localized non-small cell lung cancer. The receptor's source is a man aged 40-75 years with stage III squamous cell lung carcinoma. The material was peripheral blood, obtained before any cancer treatment. The chain links TRBV19 to TRBJ1-6, with D perhaps matching TRBD1 (6 bases). The CDR3 nucleotides are TGTGCCAGTAGTATTTCAGGACAGATTAATTCACCCCTCCACTTT. This encodes CASSISGQINSPLHF.